This T cell receptor (beta chain) comes out of a study of cytomegalovirus exposure and HLA in healthy donors. With 6 bases clipped from V and 6 bases from J, the junction kept 4 bases outside the gene matches. This CDR3 is 12 amino acids long. Germline loops: CDR1 SNHLY, CDR2 FYNNEI. Whole-study results and caveats: The authors assumed roughly uniform sequencing depth across donors for presence/absence analyses. In a later analysis, TCR beta V- and J-gene trimming was associated with a missense DCLRE1C variant. Previous analysis showed most TCR beta V segments were productive about 87% or about 30% of the time.

On this clone itself: Its antigen is currently unknown.

Amplification used 60 Vbeta primers and 13 Jbeta primers. Original analysis: Per a later analysis, the number of unique TCR beta chains was some 75 million, of which 8.5 million to 11 million were shared. Sequencing used immunoSEQ multiplex PCR; TCRdb keeps in-frame clones, though not all of them. That table is the source of V, J and clone size, and D and trimming were worked out from the DNA. The sample carries 150,000 to 200,000 clones, more than 70% recorded once. The sequencing sample was made of PBMCs. The receptor was derived from a male donor in good health and CMV-seronegative. This sequence joins TRBV2 and TRBJ1-2; 7 positions agree with TRBD1. CDR3 sequence reads: CASSEQGDGYTF. The CDR3 nucleotides are TGTGCCAGCAGCGAGCAGGGGGATGGCTACACCTTC.